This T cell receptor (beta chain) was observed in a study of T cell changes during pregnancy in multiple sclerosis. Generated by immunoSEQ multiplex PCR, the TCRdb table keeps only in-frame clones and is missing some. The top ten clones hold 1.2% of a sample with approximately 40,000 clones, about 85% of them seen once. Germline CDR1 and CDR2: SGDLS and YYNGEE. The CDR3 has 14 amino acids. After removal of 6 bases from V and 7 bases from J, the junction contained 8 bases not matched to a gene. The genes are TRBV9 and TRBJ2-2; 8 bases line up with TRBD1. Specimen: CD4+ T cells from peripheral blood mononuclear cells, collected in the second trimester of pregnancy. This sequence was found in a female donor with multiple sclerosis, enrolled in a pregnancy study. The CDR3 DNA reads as TGTGCCAGCAACAAACAGGGGGTGGGCGGGGAGCTGTTTTTT. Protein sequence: CASNKQGVGGELFF. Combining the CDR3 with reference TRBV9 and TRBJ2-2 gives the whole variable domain DSGVTQTPKHLITATGQRVTLRCSPRSGDLSVYWYQQSLDQGLQFLIQYYNGEERAKGNILERFSAQQFPDLHSELNLSSLELGDSALYFCASNKQGVGGELFFGEGSRLTVL.